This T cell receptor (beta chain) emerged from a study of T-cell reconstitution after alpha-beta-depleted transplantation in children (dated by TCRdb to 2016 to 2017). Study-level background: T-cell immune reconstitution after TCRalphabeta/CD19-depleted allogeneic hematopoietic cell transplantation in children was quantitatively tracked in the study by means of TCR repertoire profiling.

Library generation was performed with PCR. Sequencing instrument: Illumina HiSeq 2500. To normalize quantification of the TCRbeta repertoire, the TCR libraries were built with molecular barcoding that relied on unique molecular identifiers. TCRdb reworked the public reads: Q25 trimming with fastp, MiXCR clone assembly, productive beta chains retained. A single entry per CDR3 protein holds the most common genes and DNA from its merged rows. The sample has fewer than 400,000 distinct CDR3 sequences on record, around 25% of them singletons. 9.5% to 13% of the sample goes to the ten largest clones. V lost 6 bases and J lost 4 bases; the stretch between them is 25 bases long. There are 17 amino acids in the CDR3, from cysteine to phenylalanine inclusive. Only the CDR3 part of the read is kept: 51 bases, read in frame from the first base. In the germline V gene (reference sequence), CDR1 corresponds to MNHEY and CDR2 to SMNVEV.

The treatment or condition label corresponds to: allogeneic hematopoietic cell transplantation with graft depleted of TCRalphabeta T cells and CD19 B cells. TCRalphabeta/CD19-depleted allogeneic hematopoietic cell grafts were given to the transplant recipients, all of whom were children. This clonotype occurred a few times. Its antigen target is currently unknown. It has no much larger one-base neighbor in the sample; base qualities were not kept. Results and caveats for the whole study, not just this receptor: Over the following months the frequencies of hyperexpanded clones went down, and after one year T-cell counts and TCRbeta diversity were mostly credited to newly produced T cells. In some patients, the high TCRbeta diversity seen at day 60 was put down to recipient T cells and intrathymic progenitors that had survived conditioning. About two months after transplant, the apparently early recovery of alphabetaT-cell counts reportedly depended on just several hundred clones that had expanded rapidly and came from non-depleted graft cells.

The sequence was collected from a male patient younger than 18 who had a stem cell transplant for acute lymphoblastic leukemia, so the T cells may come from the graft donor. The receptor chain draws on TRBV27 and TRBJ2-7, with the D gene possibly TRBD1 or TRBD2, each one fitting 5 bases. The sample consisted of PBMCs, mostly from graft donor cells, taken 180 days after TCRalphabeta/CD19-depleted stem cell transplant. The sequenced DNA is TGTGCCAGCAGCATTTTCCGGGACCCACACCTATTATACGAGCAGTACTTC. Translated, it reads CASSIFRDPHLLYEQYF.